The 21 T cell receptor beta chains presented below share a single source sample, sequenced in a study of shared clonotypes between healthy human individuals. The method was immunoSEQ multiplex PCR; TCRdb's version includes in-frame clones alone and lacks a portion of them. The sample yields about 490,000 clones, 79% seen once. Sequencing used PBMCs. These receptors all stem from a woman between 35 and 50 years old in good health. Some clones in this sample may be carry-over from other donors' samples.

The chain carries TRBV10-3 and TRBJ1-2, with 7 bases identical to TRBD1. Germline V gene lookup returns CDR1 ENHRY and CDR2 SYGVKD. The CDR3 has 13 amino acids. V trimming: 5 bases; J trimming: 6 bases; junction bases outside the gene matches: 6. As DNA, the CDR3 is TGTGCCATCAGTTTGACCACAGGGGATGGCTACACCTTC. The encoded protein is CAISLTTGDGYTF.

To note about this clone: Other DNA sequences within the sample encode an identical CDR3. V usage is TRBV28 and J usage is TRBJ2-7, with D perhaps TRBD2 (5 bases). CDR1 and CDR2 (germline): MDHEN, SYDVKM. There are 12 residues in the CDR3. CDR3 region: CASGGGSYEQYF. CDR3 bases: TGTGCAAGCGGCGGCGGCTCCTACGAGCAGTACTTC.

V gene TRBV5-4 combines with J gene TRBJ2-7; weak D call: TRBD2 (6 bases). The CDR3 contains 15 residues. Germline CDR1 reads SGHNT; CDR2 reads YYREEE (reference sequence). Trimming took off 4 bases at V and 4 bases at J, with 18 bases between the two ends. This CDR3 reads CASSPPGLSRYEQYF. The CDR3 DNA follows: TGTGCCAGCAGCCCACCGGGACTGTCGAGGTACGAGCAGTACTTC.

This rearrangement joins TRBV5-1 to TRBJ1-2; D is possibly TRBD1 (6 bases). The CDR3 consists of 14 residues. V lost 4 bases to trimming and J lost 4 bases, with 14 bases between them. Germline CDR1 and CDR2: SGHRS and YFSETQ. In DNA form, the CDR3 reads TGCGCCAGCAGCGTCACAGCGGACAGCTATGGCTACACCTTC. This translates into CASSVTADSYGYTF.

The gene calls are TRBV4-3 and TRBJ2-1; D is perhaps TRBD2 (5 bases). The V and J ends lost 0 bases and 0 bases respectively, with 18 bases between them. From germline, CDR1 is LGHNA and CDR2 YSLEER. This CDR3 is 19 amino acids long. The CDR3 region is CASSQDINNMAGSYNEQFF. As DNA, the CDR3 is TGCGCCAGCAGCCAAGATATCAATAATATGGCGGGCTCCTACAATGAGCAGTTCTTC.

This clone appeared once. The chain couples TRBV5-5 to TRBJ1-4; D not certain. Trimming took off 2 bases at V and 5 bases at J, with 22 bases between the two ends. Germline CDR1 and CDR2: SGHKS and YYEKEE (reference sequence). This CDR3 contains 18 residues. The CDR3 is CASSFRSPGRDRNEKLFF. CDR3 DNA sequence: TGTGCCAGCAGCTTTAGGTCGCCAGGCCGGGATCGAAATGAAAAACTGTTTTTT.

The gene calls are TRBV11-3 and TRBJ1-1; 7 nucleotides match TRBD1. Germline V CDR1 and CDR2: SGHNT, YENEEA. This CDR3 region has 15 residues. With 5 bases clipped from V and 5 bases from J, the junction kept 11 bases outside the gene matches. This chain's CDR3 is CASSPRQGEGTEAFF. The CDR3 DNA follows: TGTGCCAGCAGCCCGCGACAGGGTGAGGGGACTGAAGCTTTCTTT.

This clone was found a few times. The rearrangement uses TRBV25-1 and TRBJ1-1, with D hard to call. Per the germline V gene, CDR1 is MGHDK and CDR2 is SYGVNS. The CDR3 runs to 16 residues. Trimming removed 3 bases at V and 0 bases at J, with 14 bases between. The CDR3 bases are TGTGCCAGCAGTGATTTCTTCCGGCGAATGAACACTGAAGCTTTCTTT. Its translation: CASSDFFRRMNTEAFF.

The chain has TRBV7-3 and TRBJ2-3; 10 bases agree with TRBD2. The CDR3 loop spans 17 amino acids. CDR1 SGHTA and CDR2 FQGTGA come from the germline V gene. V trimming: 4 bases; J trimming: 3 bases; junction bases outside the gene matches: 10. The CDR3 loop reads CASSSPRASGRTDTQYF. In DNA form, the CDR3 reads TGTGCCAGCAGCTCCCCCCGGGCTAGCGGGAGAACAGATACGCAGTATTTT.

The chain couples TRBV11-2 to TRBJ2-4; TRBD2 matches 10 bases. The CDR3 loop spans 15 amino acids. Losses at the gene ends were 5 bases for V and 6 bases for J; bases not matched to a gene: 7. Germline V gene sequence: CDR1 SGHAT, CDR2 FQNNGV. Here the CDR3 DNA reads TGTGCCAGCAGCGCCCGACTAGCGGGTATAAACATTCAGTACTTC. It yields the protein CASSARLAGINIQYF.

This chain links TRBV27 with TRBJ2-7; 7 nucleotides align to TRBD1. There are 15 residues in the CDR3. J lost 0 bases, V lost 4 bases, and 6 bases had no gene match. Per the germline V gene, CDR1 is MNHEY and CDR2 is SMNVEV (reference sequence). CDR3 region: CASSSTGDPSYEQYF. The CDR3 region has the DNA TGTGCCAGCAGTTCCACAGGGGACCCCTCCTACGAGCAGTACTTC.

The V call is TRBV23-1, the J call TRBJ2-1; D is unresolved. TRBV23-1 is given ORF status, its function remaining uncertain. Trimming took off 1 base at V and 15 bases at J, with 13 bases between the two ends. The CDR3 extends over 12 amino acids. CDR3 sequence: CASSQWTYPRFF. CDR3 nucleotides: TGCGCCAGCAGTCAATGGACCTACCCCCGGTTCTTC.

The chain recombines TRBV4-3 with TRBJ2-1, with a possible D match to TRBD2 (5 bases). Germline V gives CDR1 LGHNA, CDR2 YSLEER. The ends were cut back, 4 bases at V and 4 bases at J, with 14 bases in the middle. CDR3 length: 15 residues. The CDR3 reads CASSLGKSAYNEQFF. Here the CDR3 DNA reads TGCGCCAGCAGCCTCGGGAAGTCGGCGTACAATGAGCAGTTCTTC.

This clone was seen many times. This sequence joins TRBV7-2 and TRBJ2-5; TRBD1 agrees at 8 bases. V was clipped by 4 bases and J by 4 bases; unmatched bases: 11. This CDR3 region has 16 residues. Germline CDR1 SGHTA, CDR2 FQGNSA. The CDR3 nucleotides are TGTGCCAGCAGCTCCCTCTGGACAGGGAACCGAGAGACCCAGTACTTC. Translated, it gives CASSSLWTGNRETQYF.

This clone was observed a single time. With a far larger clone one base away, a read error is the likely cause. It is unclear where the CDR3 begins or ends on the DNA, so no DNA is shown, and the CDR3 is as TCRdb lists it. The chain employs TRBV28 and TRBJ1-2. Germline V lookup: CDR1 MDHEN, CDR2 SYDVKM. The CDR3 length equals 12 residues, ends included. The CDR3 loop reads CDSSNSVGEGTF.

V is TRBV5-4 and J is TRBJ2-1; D not certain. CDR1 is SGHNT, CDR2 YYREEE, per germline (reference sequence). The ends were cut back, 2 bases at V and 5 bases at J, with 5 bases in the middle. This CDR3 has 12 amino acids. The CDR3 region is CASSFGNNEQFF. The CDR3 region has the DNA TGTGCCAGCAGCTTTGGTAACAATGAGCAGTTCTTC.

The chain employs TRBV19 and TRBJ1-5, with a tentative D call TRBD1 (6 bases). The CDR3 sequence is 14 residues long. CDR1 LNHDA and CDR2 SQIVND come from the germline V gene (reference sequence). V was shortened by 3 bases and J by 3 bases, with 9 bases between the two germline ends. CDR3 DNA: TGTGCCAGTAGTATGCAGGGACACAATCAGCCCCAGCATTTT. Translated, it gives CASSMQGHNQPQHF. The variable domain in full, completed from reference TRBV19 and TRBJ1-5, reads DGGITQSPKYLFRKEGQNVTLSCEQNLNHDAMYWYRQDPGQGLRLIYYSQIVNDFQKGDIAEGYSVSREKKESFPLTVTSAQKNPTAFYLCASSMQGHNQPQHFGDGTRLSIL.

This clone was seen a few times. The V and J genes are TRBV7-9 and TRBJ2-1; TRBD2 matches 14 bases. The junction had 5 bases not matched to a gene; V was cut back by 2 bases and J by 8 bases. This CDR3 region has 16 residues. Germline values: CDR1 SEHNR, CDR2 FQNEAQ (reference sequence). The CDR3 DNA is TGTGCCAGCAGCTTAACCGGGACTAGCGGGAGCGATGAGCAGTTCTTC. Amino acid sequence: CASSLTGTSGSDEQFF.

The chain recombines TRBV29-1 with TRBJ2-7; 14 bases are shared with TRBD2. With 5 bases clipped from V and 0 bases from J, the junction kept 9 bases outside the gene matches. Germline V CDR1 and CDR2: SQVTM, ANQGSEA. The CDR3 has 17 amino acids. The CDR3 loop reads CSVIGLAGGPRSYEQYF. For the CDR3, the DNA is TGCAGCGTTATCGGACTAGCGGGAGGCCCACGCTCCTACGAGCAGTACTTC.

J is TRBJ1-1 and V is TRBV4-3; perhaps TRBD1 as D (6 bases). This CDR3 spans 17 amino acids. The V end was cut by 0 bases, the J end by 2 bases, with 16 bases between. CDR1 and CDR2 (germline): LGHNA, YSLEER. In DNA form, the CDR3 reads TGCGCCAGCAGCCAAGATTTCATCGGACAGAGAAACACTGAAGCTTTCTTT. Encoded protein: CASSQDFIGQRNTEAFF.

This clone was observed a handful of times. V usage is TRBV2 and J usage is TRBJ1-5; D is possibly TRBD1 (5 bases). This CDR3 comprises 14 residues. Germline V gene lookup returns CDR1 SNHLY and CDR2 FYNNEI. Between the trimmed V and J ends, which lost 2 bases and 3 bases, there was a span of 8 bases. The CDR3 sequence is CASSERQLNQPQHF. The CDR3 nucleotides are TGTGCCAGCAGTGAACGACAGCTCAATCAGCCCCAGCATTTT.